These T cell receptor beta chains were read from a single sample in a study of blood T cell repertoires in COVID-19. Assay: immunoSEQ multiplex PCR; the TCRdb copy retains only in-frame clones and omits some. The repertoire consists of under 300,000 clones, with approximately 86% occurring once and the leading ten covering 4.5% to 5%. Input material: peripheral blood. The receptors stem from a woman aged 80 or over with active or convalescent COVID-19. The CDR3 runs from the conserved cysteine through the conserved F or W. D genes are given only for firm matches. Some rows have no size entry. The others give once, few or many, or a class for an expanded clone.

j_call v_call d_call clone_size cdr3_nt cdr3_aa
TRBJ1-1 TRBV3-1/TRBV3-2 NA many TGTGCCAGCAGCAGGGCGGGGGGCGGCACTGAAGCTTTCTTT CASSRAGGGTEAFF
TRBJ1-2 TRBV6-5 TRBD1 once TGTGCCAGCAGTCCGGACAGGAGATCCTATGGCTACACCTTC CASSPDRRSYGYTF
TRBJ2-1 TRBV7-2 NA NA TGTGCCAGCAGCCTTGAGGCTCGGGAGCAGTTCTTC CASSLEAREQFF
TRBJ1-2 TRBV28 NA NA TGTGCCACCCGGGACTATGGCTACACCTTC CATRDYGYTF
TRBJ1-6 TRBV10-3 NA NA TGTGCCATCAGTGAGGTGGGGGGGGATTCACCCCTCCACTTT CAISEVGGDSPLHF
TRBJ2-7 TRBV29-1 NA few TGCAGCGTTAATACCGGGAACTACGAGCAGTACTTC CSVNTGNYEQYF
TRBJ1-1 TRBV7-2 NA NA TGTGCCAGCAGCTTACAAGGGGCCGGCGAGGCTTTCTTT CASSLQGAGEAFF
TRBJ2-7 TRBV9 TRBD1 NA TGTGCCAGCAGCGTAGCCTCAACGGACAGGGGGATGGGGGAGCAGTACTTC CASSVASTDRGMGEQYF
TRBJ1-4 TRBV5-4 TRBD1 NA TGTGCCAGCAGCTTGGGGCCAGGGACAGGGGAGGAAAAACTGTTTTTT CASSLGPGTGEEKLFF
TRBJ1-4 TRBV3-1/TRBV3-2 TRBD1 NA TGTGCCAGCAGCCATTCAGGGACAGGGAGGGAAAAACTGTTTTTT CASSHSGTGREKLFF
TRBJ1-1 TRBV6-5 NA NA TGTGCCAGCAGTTTCCAAGACAGGTTCAACACTGAAGCTTTCTTT CASSFQDRFNTEAFF
TRBJ2-7 TRBV14 TRBD2 NA TGTGCCAGCAGCCCGACTAGCAGATACGAGCAGTACTTC CASSPTSRYEQYF
TRBJ2-7 TRBV6-5 TRBD1 NA TGTGCCAGCAGTAACAACCGGGACAGGGGCTACGAGCAGTACTTC CASSNNRDRGYEQYF
TRBJ1-2 TRBV2 NA once TGTGCCAGCGCAGGGGATAGGGGTAACTATGGCTACACCTTC CASAGDRGNYGYTF
TRBJ1-2 TRBV18 TRBD1 NA TGTGCCAGCTCGCCCGATCGGCAGGGGGCTCGAGGCTACACCTTC CASSPDRQGARGYTF
TRBJ1-4 TRBV7-8 TRBD1 NA TGTGCCAGCAGCCAAAGGACAGGGATTGAAAAACTGTTTTTT CASSQRTGIEKLFF
TRBJ1-5 TRBV6-5 NA NA TGTGCCAGCAGTTTGACAGGAATCAATCAGCCCCAGCATTTT CASSLTGINQPQHF
TRBJ2-7 TRBV28 NA NA TGTGCCAGCAGTTTATTACCGAGCTCCTACGAGCAGTACTTC CASSLLPSSYEQYF
TRBJ2-2 TRBV4-1 NA NA TGCGCCAGCAGCCAGACAGTTAACGGGGAGCTGTTTTTT CASSQTVNGELFF
TRBJ1-4 TRBV2 TRBD1 NA TGTGCCAGCAGTGAAGAAGAAGTGAGGGGGCGAAACGAAAAACTGTTTTTT CASSEEEVRGRNEKLFF
TRBJ1-2 TRBV5-4 NA once TGTGCCAGCAGCTCACGGGTTCTGAACTATGGCTACACCTTC CASSSRVLNYGYTF
TRBJ2-3 TRBV27 TRBD1 NA TGTGCCAGCAGTCCACTGGGACAGGGTTTCATTTATTTT CASSPLGQGFIYF
TRBJ2-7 TRBV18 NA NA TGTGCCAGCTCACCACGATACGGGGTTTCCTACGAGCAGTACTTC CASSPRYGVSYEQYF
TRBJ2-3 TRBV10-1 NA few TGCGCCAGCAGTCGAGGGACTCAAACCCTCACAGATACGCAGTATTTT CASSRGTQTLTDTQYF
TRBJ1-1 TRBV18 TRBD1 NA TGTGCCAGCTCACCACAGGCAGGGGGAGTGGGTACTGAAGCTTTCTTT CASSPQAGGVGTEAFF
TRBJ2-2 TRBV5-1 NA NA TGCGCCAGCAGCTTGGCAGGGAACGGGGAGCTGTTTTTT CASSLAGNGELFF
TRBJ2-7 TRBV6-5 NA NA TGTGCCAGCAGCCCCAGCTCCTACGAGCAGTACTTC CASSPSSYEQYF
TRBJ1-5 TRBV5-6 TRBD1 once TGTGCCAGCAGCGCCGGGACAGGGTTCAATCAGCCCCAGCATTTT CASSAGTGFNQPQHF
TRBJ2-7 TRBV5-1 NA NA TGCGCCAGCAGCACACGGGAGCCTTCCTACGAGCAGTACTTC CASSTREPSYEQYF
TRBJ1-1 TRBV12-3/TRBV12-4 NA NA TGTGCCAGCACCTTCCCCCCTGTTGAAGCTTTCTTT CASTFPPVEAFF
TRBJ2-1 TRBV19 NA NA TGTGCCAGTAGTATAGTGGCTTATCCCCCCTACAATGAGCAGTTCTTC CASSIVAYPPYNEQFF
TRBJ1-2 TRBV12-3/TRBV12-4 NA once TGTGCCAGCCGCGCACGGTTCGAGAGTGGCTACACCTTC CASRARFESGYTF
TRBJ2-2 TRBV4-2 NA NA TGTGCCAGCAGCCAAAGGGGCGACCCCTCCGCCGGCGGGGAGCTGTTTTTT CASSQRGDPSAGGELFF
TRBJ2-1 TRBV5-4 TRBD2 NA TGTGCCAGCAGTCCCCGGACTAGCGGGAGCAGTGAGCAGTTCTTC CASSPRTSGSSEQFF
TRBJ1-1 TRBV28 TRBD1 few TGTGCCAGCAGTGACCGGCAGGGGGCGACTGAAGCTTTCTTT CASSDRQGATEAFF
TRBJ2-3 TRBV5-1 TRBD2 NA TGCGCCAGCAGCTTGGAACTAGCGGGAGGTGCGGATACGCAGTATTTT CASSLELAGGADTQYF
TRBJ1-1 TRBV28 TRBD1 once TGTGCCAGCAAACTAGGGCAGGGGGCAGCTTTCTTT CASKLGQGAAFF
TRBJ1-2 TRBV12-3/TRBV12-4 NA NA TGTGCCAGCAGTTTAGCCAGGGTAGGTGGCTACACCTTC CASSLARVGGYTF
TRBJ1-4 TRBV15 NA NA TGTGCCACCAGCAGGGAAGGGGGAACTAATGAAAAACTGTTTTTT CATSREGGTNEKLFF
TRBJ2-3 TRBV3-1/TRBV3-2 NA NA TGTGCCAGCAGCCCCTTGCAGGCAGATACGCAGTATTTT CASSPLQADTQYF
TRBJ2-2 TRBV15 NA NA TGTGCCACCAGCAGAGAACGGCGGCTTTCCACCGGGGAGCTGTTTTTT CATSRERRLSTGELFF
TRBJ1-1 TRBV5-1 TRBD1 NA TGCGCCAGCAGCCCCGGGACAGGGGGTCGGGACACTGAAGCTTTCTTT CASSPGTGGRDTEAFF
TRBJ2-5 TRBV5-1 NA NA TGCGCCAGCAGCTCCAGGATATTCCAAGAGACCCAGTACTTC CASSSRIFQETQYF
TRBJ1-5 TRBV28 NA NA TGTGCCAGCAGTTCCCGAAGGGGGGGGACGTATAGCAATCAGCCCCAGCATTTT CASSSRRGGTYSNQPQHF
TRBJ2-5 TRBV2 TRBD1 NA TGTGCCAGCAGTCGACAGGGGAGGTCAGAGACCCAGTACTTC CASSRQGRSETQYF
TRBJ2-7 TRBV7-2 NA once TGTGCCAGCAGCTTAGGGCAGGTTATTACCTACGAGCAGTACTTC CASSLGQVITYEQYF
TRBJ1-1 TRBV24-1 TRBD1 NA TGTGCCACCAGCCCCTCAAGGGGGCGGGTTACTGAAGCTTTCTTT CATSPSRGRVTEAFF
TRBJ1-3 TRBV27 NA NA TGTGCCAGCAGTTTATCGGTATTAGCTGGAAACACCATATATTTT CASSLSVLAGNTIYF
TRBJ2-4 TRBV21-1 NA NA TGTGCCAGCATTTCCCCGGGAGAGAACTTC CASISPGENF
TRBJ2-7 TRBV5-1 TRBD2 NA TGCGCCAGCACCAGGACTAGCGGGTCCTACGAGCAGTACTTC CASTRTSGSYEQYF
TRBJ1-6 TRBV10-3 NA NA TGTGCCATCAGTGAGTCAGAGCGCCGGGTCAGGGAGGAGGCCCACTTT CAISESERRVREEAHF
TRBJ1-6 TRBV12-1 NA NA TGTGCCAGCAGTCATAGGGGGAGCTCCTATAATTCACCCCTCCACTTT CASSHRGSSYNSPLHF
TRBJ2-7 TRBV29-1 NA NA TGCAGCGCTTTGGGACTGAGCCGTCTCGAGCAGTACTTC CSALGLSRLEQYF